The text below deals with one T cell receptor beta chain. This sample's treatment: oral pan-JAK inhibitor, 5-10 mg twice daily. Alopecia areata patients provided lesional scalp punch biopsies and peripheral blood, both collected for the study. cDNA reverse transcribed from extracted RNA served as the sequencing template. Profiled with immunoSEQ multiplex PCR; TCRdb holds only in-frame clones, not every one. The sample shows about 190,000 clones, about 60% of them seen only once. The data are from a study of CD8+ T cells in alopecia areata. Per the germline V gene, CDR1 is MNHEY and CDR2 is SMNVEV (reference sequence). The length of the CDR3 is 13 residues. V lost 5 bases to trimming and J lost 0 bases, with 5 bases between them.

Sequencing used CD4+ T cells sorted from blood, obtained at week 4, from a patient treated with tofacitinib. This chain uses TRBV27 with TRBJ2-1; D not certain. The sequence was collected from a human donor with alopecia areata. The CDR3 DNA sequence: TGTGCCAGCAGTCCCGTCTCCTACAATGAGCAGTTCTTC. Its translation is CASSPVSYNEQFF.